What follows describes a single T cell receptor (beta chain). This clone was counted between two and nine times. Its antigen is unknown. Base qualities are not at hand, and no much larger clone is one base apart. Genomic DNA was extracted from sorted cells for sequencing of the TCRbeta CDR3 region. The immunoSEQ Assay was used to sequence the TCRbeta CDR3 regions. TCRdb stores this immuneACCESS table with in-frame sequences only. Part of the clones is absent; in the studies checked, under half of the shortfall reflects unresolved V genes, and no reason is known for the rest. The sample has about 68,000 clones on record, around 93% of them singletons. Jointly, the top ten make up about 0.31% of the sample. The entry originates in a study of OX40 agonist ivuxolimab in advanced cancers. Some background on the complete study: Ivuxolimab, which targeted the costimulatory receptor OX40 (CD134), was an agonistic, fully human IgG2 monoclonal antibody. Patients were allowed to have had prior anti-PD-1, anti-PD-L1 or anti-CTLA-4 therapy, and around two fifths of the dose-escalation patients had been treated with checkpoint inhibitors. Three dose-escalation patients achieved partial responses, one with hepatocellular carcinoma and two with cutaneous melanoma. Intravenous ivuxolimab was administered to patients every 2 weeks at six dose levels: 0.01, 0.1, 0.3, 1.5, 3 and 10 mg/kg. The point of sequencing TCRbeta in the periphery was to test whether ivuxolimab changed TCR sequence diversity and drove clonal T-cell expansion. The monotherapy dose-escalation portion (N of about 50 patients) of the phase I ivuxolimab trial is reported in the paper. The dose-escalation cohort was around 84% male with a mean age of about 65 years, ranging from roughly 20 to 80. Among the roughly 52 dose-escalation patients, around 19 had hepatocellular carcinoma, 15 or so melanoma, 9 renal cell carcinoma and 9 head and neck cancer.

Patients with a history of autoimmune disease or receiving systemic immunosuppression were excluded from the trial. Peripheral blood for TCR sequencing was collected from all dose cohorts at baseline, on cycle 4 day 1, and on cycle 7 day 1. Samples came from an open-label, multicenter, first-in-human phase I dose-escalation trial of ivuxolimab. Adults with locally advanced or metastatic melanoma, renal cell, hepatocellular, or head and neck squamous cell carcinoma were enrolled in the trial. CD4+ and CD8+ T cells were sorted separately from peripheral blood before TCR sequencing. Results the study describes overall, beyond this receptor: Which antigens the clonally expanded peripheral T cells were specific for was not determined. Clonal expansion of both CD4+ and CD8+ blood T cells was observed from baseline to week 6 at doses 0.1 to 3.0 mg/kg. Low levels of normalized T-cell clonal expansion were also seen in some patients who did not respond. In the 0.1-3.0 mg/kg groups, partial responders were among the patients with the lowest normalized peripheral clonal expansion, particularly in CD8+ T cells. After ivuxolimab, more expanded clones were found on average in CD8+ T cells than in CD4+ T cells.

The trim is 0 bases for V and 6 bases for J, with a gap of 15 bases between the germline ends. The CDR3, cysteine through phenylalanine, is 15 amino acids long. Only CDR3 DNA remains: 45 bases, in frame from the first base. CDR1 is given as SGHDN and CDR2 as FVKESK, both from the germline V gene. In this chain, TRBV14 is recombined with TRBJ2-7; confidence is insufficient to name the D gene. The origin of this receptor is an adult with an advanced solid tumor such as melanoma, head and neck, liver or kidney cancer. The sequencing used CD4+ or CD8+ T cells sorted from blood, collected in a trial of the OX40 agonist ivuxolimab. CDR3 reads: CASSQEYRRRSEQYF. The nucleotides read TGTGCCAGCAGCCAAGAGTATAGGAGAAGATCCGAGCAGTACTTC.